This T cell receptor (beta chain) was recorded in a study of tumor T cells in aggressive B-cell lymphoma. CDR1 is KGHSH and CDR2 is LQKENI in the germline V gene. The CDR3 runs to 14 residues. V was pared by 3 bases and J by 1 base, with 9 bases between. Clones were sequenced by immunoSEQ multiplex PCR, and TCRdb holds only the in-frame ones, with some missing. This sample carries 4,000 to 6,000 clones, over 90% of them seen once, and the ten largest clones take over 3.5%. The chain has TRBV18 and TRBJ1-1, with D hard to call. The sequencing input was tumor tissue. The receptor was isolated from an adult with diffuse large B cell lymphoma. CDR3 in amino acids: CASSPLSKNTEAFF. The DNA for the CDR3 is TGTGCCAGCTCACCTCTTAGCAAGAACACTGAAGCTTTCTTT.